The clone carrying this TCR beta chain showed up many times. Its antigen is not known. This sample is part of a study of blood T cells in healthy people across ages. A second PCR of about 7 to 12 cycles used a sample-barcoded 5' primer and a J-beta primer mix. TCRdb re-analysed the 5' RACE reads in MiXCR, keeping a single row per CDR3 protein. The profile shows about 780,000 distinct CDR3 sequences, roughly 24% of them singletons. The germline V gene encodes CDR1 ENHRY and CDR2 SYGVKD. The CDR3 spans 18 residues. Trimming took off 6 bases at V and 0 bases at J, with 18 bases between the two ends. The donors, aged about 6 to 95, were healthy Caucasians from Russia. Overall study results and limits: The CMV status of each donor remained undetermined, and this could have confounded shifts in expanded clonotypes.

These data also formed part of another study, on T cells of mothers and their children. That investigation notes: Study donors consisted of a few healthy Caucasian mothers and their six children. Sequencing got over 8 million TCR beta CDR3 reads from each mother and roughly 2.7 million from each child.

The receptor comes from a boy aged 5-17 years in good health. This sequence joins TRBV10-3 and TRBJ2-6, with a possible D match to TRBD1 (6 bases). What was sequenced was blood. DNA for the CDR3: TGTGCCATCAGCTCCACAGGGTCCGCCGCCTCTGGGGCCAACGTCCTGACTTTC. Its protein is CAISSTGSAASGANVLTF.